The entry that follows covers one T cell receptor beta chain sequence. The antigen is undetermined. The CDR3 is 18 residues long. V was shortened by 4 bases and J by 1 base, with 22 bases between the two germline ends. The data derive from a study of lymphopenia after photon versus proton radiotherapy. Study-wide results and caveats: Only patients who died were analyzed for survival; proton advantage is unproven.

Sequencing was performed with immunoSEQ multiplex PCR; in TCRdb, only in-frame clones are kept and a portion is missing. This table has 15,000 to 20,000 clones, around 84% appearing once. The rearrangement uses TRBV23-1 and TRBJ1-2, with D perhaps TRBD1 (5 bases). TRBV23-1 is an open reading frame whose function is uncertain. The material sequenced was peripheral blood, taken from a patient treated with proton-based radiotherapy. The receptor's source is a man in his 70s with pancreatic cancer. In DNA form, the CDR3 reads TGCGCCAGCAGTCCCTCGTGCCACCCCTCGGGGGATAACTATGGCTACACCTTC. Its protein product is CASSPSCHPSGDNYGYTF.